This is a list of T cell receptor beta chains from one sample in a study of T cell responses to AZD1222 COVID-19 vaccine. Here immunoSEQ multiplex PCR was the method, and the copy in TCRdb shows in-frame clones only, minus some. The table lists tens of thousands of clones, 86% of them singletons, with more than 7.5% in the top ten. The sample here was peripheral blood, taken 28 days after the second AZD1222 dose. The origin of the receptors is an adult who received the AZD1222 COVID-19 vaccine. The CDR3 runs from the conserved cysteine through the conserved F or W. A D gene is named only where the DNA matches it firmly. Only part of the rows carry a size: once, few, many, or a class if the clone is expanded.

CDR3 length: 14
V gene: TRBV18
D gene: TRBD1
J gene: TRBJ1-6
clone size: -
CDR3 DNA: TGTGCCAGCTCACCGCGGACAGGGGATTCACCCCTCCACTTT
CDR3 protein: CASSPRTGDSPLHF

CDR3 length: 14
V gene: TRBV4-2
D gene: -
J gene: TRBJ1-3
clone size: -
CDR3 DNA: TGTGCCAGCAGCCGCGGTGGGCGCGGAAACACCATATATTTT
CDR3 protein: CASSRGGRGNTIYF

CDR3 length: 17
V gene: TRBV5-1
D gene: -
J gene: TRBJ2-5
clone size: -
CDR3 DNA: TGCGCCAGCAGCCCCCGGAGGGTAGGCGGTGCCGAGTTGCCCCAGTACTTC
CDR3 protein: CASSPRRVGGAELPQYF

CDR3 length: 13
V gene: TRBV29-1
D gene: -
J gene: TRBJ1-4
clone size: -
CDR3 DNA: TGCAGCGCGACCGACAGCGGGAGTGAAAAACTGTTTTTT
CDR3 protein: CSATDSGSEKLFF

CDR3 length: 15
V gene: TRBV30
D gene: -
J gene: TRBJ2-1
clone size: -
CDR3 DNA: TGTGCCTGGTCCCCTAAGAGGGGATATGCCGATGAGCAGTTCTTC
CDR3 protein: CAWSPKRGYADEQFF

CDR3 length: 12
V gene: TRBV5-4
D gene: -
J gene: TRBJ1-2
clone size: -
CDR3 DNA: TGTGCCAGCAGCCAGACCGGACAGGGCTACACCTTC
CDR3 protein: CASSQTGQGYTF

CDR3 length: 14
V gene: TRBV7-3
D gene: -
J gene: TRBJ1-1
clone size: -
CDR3 DNA: TGTGCCAGCAGCTTAACCCCCTCATTCTCTGAAGCTTTCTTT
CDR3 protein: CASSLTPSFSEAFF

CDR3 length: 13
V gene: TRBV5-8
D gene: -
J gene: TRBJ2-3
clone size: -
CDR3 DNA: TGTGCCAGCAGCTTGGGTGGGACAGATACGCAGTATTTT
CDR3 protein: CASSLGGTDTQYF

CDR3 length: 17
V gene: TRBV27
D gene: TRBD2
J gene: TRBJ2-1
clone size: once
CDR3 DNA: TGTGCCAGCAGTATCTCCCAGCGGGGGGGCTCTTACAATGAGCAGTTCTTC
CDR3 protein: CASSISQRGGSYNEQFF

CDR3 length: 14
V gene: TRBV27
D gene: -
J gene: TRBJ1-5
clone size: -
CDR3 DNA: TGTGCCAGCAGTTGGGGAATAGGCAATCAGCCCCAGCATTTT
CDR3 protein: CASSWGIGNQPQHF

CDR3 length: 12
V gene: TRBV2
D gene: -
J gene: TRBJ2-1
clone size: -
CDR3 DNA: TGTGCCAGCTCCTGGGGGCCCAATGAGCAGTTCTTC
CDR3 protein: CASSWGPNEQFF

CDR3 length: 16
V gene: TRBV5-1
D gene: -
J gene: TRBJ1-5
clone size: -
CDR3 DNA: TGCGCCAGCAGCTTACAGGGCCCGTATAGCAATCAGCCCCAGCATTTT
CDR3 protein: CASSLQGPYSNQPQHF

CDR3 length: 17
V gene: TRBV5-5
D gene: TRBD2
J gene: TRBJ2-5
clone size: -
CDR3 DNA: TGTGCCAGCAGTATAACAGCGAAGGCGGGAGGGCTAGAGACCCAGTACTTC
CDR3 protein: CASSITAKAGGLETQYF

CDR3 length: 18
V gene: TRBV19
D gene: -
J gene: TRBJ1-2
clone size: -
CDR3 DNA: TGTGCCAGTAGTATAGATCGCCAGTGGGGTGATTCTAACTATGGCTACACCTTC
CDR3 protein: CASSIDRQWGDSNYGYTF

CDR3 length: 14
V gene: TRBV19
D gene: TRBD1
J gene: TRBJ1-5
clone size: few
CDR3 DNA: TGTGCCAGTAGTACGGGCAGGGGGCACCAGCCCCAGCATTTT
CDR3 protein: CASSTGRGHQPQHF

CDR3 length: 15
V gene: TRBV3-1/TRBV3-2
D gene: -
J gene: TRBJ2-2
clone size: few
CDR3 DNA: TGTGCCAGCAGCCCACGTTTCGCGAACACCGGGGAGCTGTTTTTT
CDR3 protein: CASSPRFANTGELFF

CDR3 length: 14
V gene: TRBV28
D gene: -
J gene: TRBJ1-4
clone size: -
CDR3 DNA: TGTGCCAGCAGTAATTCGCAAACTAATGAAAAACTGTTTTTT
CDR3 protein: CASSNSQTNEKLFF

CDR3 length: 12
V gene: TRBV6-5
D gene: TRBD1
J gene: TRBJ1-1
clone size: -
CDR3 DNA: TGTGCCAGCGCAGGGGGGAACACTGAAGCTTTCTTT
CDR3 protein: CASAGGNTEAFF

CDR3 length: 14
V gene: TRBV10-3
D gene: TRBD2
J gene: TRBJ2-3
clone size: -
CDR3 DNA: TGTGCCATCAGTGGAGCGGGGCTCACAGATACGCAGTATTTT
CDR3 protein: CAISGAGLTDTQYF

CDR3 length: 16
V gene: TRBV6-1
D gene: TRBD1
J gene: TRBJ1-6
clone size: -
CDR3 DNA: TGTGCCAGCAGTGGCCCTCTGACAGGGACTAATTCACCCCTCCACTTT
CDR3 protein: CASSGPLTGTNSPLHF

CDR3 length: 12
V gene: TRBV3-1/TRBV3-2
D gene: -
J gene: TRBJ2-1
clone size: -
CDR3 DNA: TGTGCCAGCAGCCATTCCAGCAATGAGCAGTTCTTC
CDR3 protein: CASSHSSNEQFF

CDR3 length: 15
V gene: TRBV5-4
D gene: -
J gene: TRBJ1-5
clone size: -
CDR3 DNA: TGTGCCAGCAGCTTGAATCCGAATAGCAATCAGCCCCAGCATTTT
CDR3 protein: CASSLNPNSNQPQHF

CDR3 length: 16
V gene: TRBV7-2
D gene: -
J gene: TRBJ1-1
clone size: -
CDR3 DNA: TGTGCCAGCAGCTACCCATGGAGTACACAGAACACTGAAGCTTTCTTT
CDR3 protein: CASSYPWSTQNTEAFF

CDR3 length: 14
V gene: TRBV5-4
D gene: TRBD1
J gene: TRBJ1-2
clone size: -
CDR3 DNA: TGTGCCAGCAGCTTGCCTCAGGGGGCTGGAGGCTACACCTTC
CDR3 protein: CASSLPQGAGGYTF

CDR3 length: 16
V gene: TRBV15
D gene: TRBD1
J gene: TRBJ1-2
clone size: -
CDR3 DNA: TGTGCCACCAGCAGAGATCGCGCAGGGGGTAACTATGGCTACACCTTC
CDR3 protein: CATSRDRAGGNYGYTF

CDR3 length: 15
V gene: TRBV6-5
D gene: -
J gene: TRBJ1-1
clone size: -
CDR3 DNA: TGTGCCAGCAGGAAACAGGACAGTATGAACACTGAAGCTTTCTTT
CDR3 protein: CASRKQDSMNTEAFF

CDR3 length: 15
V gene: TRBV9
D gene: TRBD2
J gene: TRBJ2-7
clone size: -
CDR3 DNA: TGTGCCAGCAGCGAGTCTAGCGGAGGCTCCTACGAGCAGTACTTC
CDR3 protein: CASSESSGGSYEQYF

CDR3 length: 13
V gene: TRBV9
D gene: TRBD1
J gene: TRBJ1-1
clone size: -
CDR3 DNA: TGTGCCAGCAGCCCCAGGGGGCGTTCAGAAGCTTTCTTT
CDR3 protein: CASSPRGRSEAFF

CDR3 length: 15
V gene: TRBV9
D gene: TRBD1
J gene: TRBJ1-3
clone size: -
CDR3 DNA: TGTGCCAGCAGCGGTACAGGGGGTGATGGAAACACCATATATTTT
CDR3 protein: CASSGTGGDGNTIYF

CDR3 length: 16
V gene: TRBV5-1
D gene: -
J gene: TRBJ2-2
clone size: -
CDR3 DNA: TGCGCCAGCAGCGTTGAGAGGGCGGTTAACACCGGGGAGCTGTTTTTT
CDR3 protein: CASSVERAVNTGELFF

CDR3 length: 17
V gene: TRBV19
D gene: -
J gene: TRBJ1-5
clone size: -
CDR3 DNA: TGTGCCAGTAGTATAGGGGGTACATACGATAGCAATCAGCCCCAGCATTTT
CDR3 protein: CASSIGGTYDSNQPQHF

CDR3 length: 14
V gene: TRBV10-1
D gene: TRBD1
J gene: TRBJ2-3
clone size: -
CDR3 DNA: TGCGCCAGCACGGGACAGGGACCCACAGATACGCAGTATTTT
CDR3 protein: CASTGQGPTDTQYF

CDR3 length: 14
V gene: TRBV10-3
D gene: -
J gene: TRBJ1-6
clone size: -
CDR3 DNA: TGTGCCATCAGTGGGGCGGGTGTTAATTCACCCCTCCACTTT
CDR3 protein: CAISGAGVNSPLHF

CDR3 length: 12
V gene: TRBV3-1/TRBV3-2
D gene: -
J gene: TRBJ2-1
clone size: -
CDR3 DNA: TGTGCCAGCAGCCAACTCACGGGTGAGCAGTTCTTC
CDR3 protein: CASSQLTGEQFF

CDR3 length: 16
V gene: TRBV6-1
D gene: TRBD2
J gene: TRBJ2-5
clone size: -
CDR3 DNA: TGTGCCAGCAGTGAAATGAGCCTAGCGGGGGGTGAGACCCAGTACTTC
CDR3 protein: CASSEMSLAGGETQYF

CDR3 length: 17
V gene: TRBV9
D gene: TRBD2
J gene: TRBJ2-5
clone size: -
CDR3 DNA: TGTGCCAGCAGCGTGGGTTATAGCGGGGGGGCCGCGGAGACCCAGTACTTC
CDR3 protein: CASSVGYSGGAAETQYF

CDR3 length: 15
V gene: TRBV27
D gene: -
J gene: TRBJ1-1
clone size: once
CDR3 DNA: TGTGCCAGCAGTTTATCGAGGGTGGAGGGCACTGAAGCTTTCTTT
CDR3 protein: CASSLSRVEGTEAFF

CDR3 length: 12
V gene: TRBV5-5
D gene: -
J gene: TRBJ1-1
clone size: -
CDR3 DNA: TGTGCCAGCAGCTGGAGGAACACTGAAGCTTTCTTT
CDR3 protein: CASSWRNTEAFF

CDR3 length: 14
V gene: TRBV28
D gene: TRBD1
J gene: TRBJ2-7
clone size: -
CDR3 DNA: TGTGCCAGCAGCATGGGGACAGGCGTTTACGAGCAGTACTTC
CDR3 protein: CASSMGTGVYEQYF

CDR3 length: 14
V gene: TRBV18
D gene: -
J gene: TRBJ1-1
clone size: -
CDR3 DNA: TGTGCCAGCTCGCCTGGGGCAGGGGTCCGTGAAGCTTTCTTT
CDR3 protein: CASSPGAGVREAFF

CDR3 length: 16
V gene: TRBV19
D gene: TRBD2
J gene: TRBJ2-2
clone size: -
CDR3 DNA: TGTGCCAGTAGCCACAATAGCGGGACGAACACCGGGGAGCTGTTTTTT
CDR3 protein: CASSHNSGTNTGELFF

CDR3 length: 13
V gene: TRBV25-1
D gene: -
J gene: TRBJ1-6
clone size: -
CDR3 DNA: TGTGCCAGCAGTCGGCTAGATAATTCACCCCTCCACTTT
CDR3 protein: CASSRLDNSPLHF

CDR3 length: 16
V gene: TRBV21-1
D gene: -
J gene: TRBJ2-1
clone size: -
CDR3 DNA: TGTGCCAGCATCCTCGACGGGTACCAGAGCTACAATGAGCAGTTCTTC
CDR3 protein: CASILDGYQSYNEQFF

CDR3 length: 13
V gene: TRBV28
D gene: -
J gene: TRBJ1-5
clone size: once
CDR3 DNA: TGTGCCAGCAGTCCGTGGGGGAACCAGCCCCAGCATTTT
CDR3 protein: CASSPWGNQPQHF

CDR3 length: 13
V gene: TRBV11-2
D gene: -
J gene: TRBJ1-6
clone size: -
CDR3 DNA: TGTGCCAGCAGCTCAGGGGATAATTCACCCCTCCACTTT
CDR3 protein: CASSSGDNSPLHF

CDR3 length: 13
V gene: TRBV27
D gene: -
J gene: TRBJ2-3
clone size: -
CDR3 DNA: TGTGCCAGCAGTTTACTGAGCACAGATACGCAGTATTTT
CDR3 protein: CASSLLSTDTQYF

CDR3 length: 17
V gene: TRBV9
D gene: TRBD1
J gene: TRBJ1-3
clone size: -
CDR3 DNA: TGTGCCAGCAGCCCCCAGGGGGGGGCAAGCTCTGGAAACACCATATATTTT
CDR3 protein: CASSPQGGASSGNTIYF

CDR3 length: 16
V gene: TRBV4-1
D gene: -
J gene: TRBJ2-7
clone size: -
CDR3 DNA: TGCGCCAGCAGCCAGGCAGGGGCCGGGACGGGGTCCGAGCAGTACTTC
CDR3 protein: CASSQAGAGTGSEQYF

CDR3 length: 21
V gene: TRBV18
D gene: -
J gene: TRBJ2-6
clone size: -
CDR3 DNA: TGTGCCAGCTCACGCTTTGCGTGGGGAGAGGGGGTTCACTCTGGGGCCAACGTCCTGACTTTC
CDR3 protein: CASSRFAWGEGVHSGANVLTF

CDR3 length: 15
V gene: TRBV7-3
D gene: TRBD2
J gene: TRBJ2-5
clone size: -
CDR3 DNA: TGTGCCAGCAGCCAAACTAGCGGGAGGGGAAAGACCCAGTACTTC
CDR3 protein: CASSQTSGRGKTQYF

CDR3 length: 15
V gene: TRBV19
D gene: TRBD1
J gene: TRBJ2-1
clone size: -
CDR3 DNA: TGTGCCAGTAGTACAGGACAGGGGTCCTACAATGAGCAGTTCTTC
CDR3 protein: CASSTGQGSYNEQFF

CDR3 length: 14
V gene: TRBV4-2
D gene: TRBD1
J gene: TRBJ2-7
clone size: -
CDR3 DNA: TGTGCCAGCAGCCGACAGGGGGCGCTTACGGAGCAGTACTTC
CDR3 protein: CASSRQGALTEQYF

CDR3 length: 16
V gene: TRBV7-9
D gene: -
J gene: TRBJ2-2
clone size: -
CDR3 DNA: TGTGCCAGCAGCCGATACAGGAGCAGGGGCACCGGGGAGCTGTTTTTT
CDR3 protein: CASSRYRSRGTGELFF

CDR3 length: 14
V gene: TRBV4-1
D gene: TRBD1
J gene: TRBJ2-1
clone size: few
CDR3 DNA: TGCGCCAGCAGCCCCGGGGACAGAAACAATGAGCAGTTCTTC
CDR3 protein: CASSPGDRNNEQFF

CDR3 length: 13
V gene: TRBV18
D gene: -
J gene: TRBJ1-1
clone size: -
CDR3 DNA: TGTGCCAGCTCACCGACGGGACACCATGAAGCTTTCTTT
CDR3 protein: CASSPTGHHEAFF

CDR3 length: 14
V gene: TRBV6-5
D gene: TRBD2
J gene: TRBJ2-7
clone size: -
CDR3 DNA: TGTGCCAGCAGTCTTAGCGGGAGGGGTTACGAGCAGTACTTC
CDR3 protein: CASSLSGRGYEQYF

CDR3 length: 20
V gene: TRBV28
D gene: TRBD2
J gene: TRBJ2-1
clone size: -
CDR3 DNA: TGTGCCAGCAGTTCCCTGGGGGTAGCGGGAGAGGGATCGTCCTACAATGAGCAGTTCTTC
CDR3 protein: CASSSLGVAGEGSSYNEQFF

CDR3 length: 14
V gene: TRBV7-2
D gene: -
J gene: TRBJ2-3
clone size: once
CDR3 DNA: TGTGCCAGCAGCTTGCGGCTAAATGGAGATACGCAGTATTTT
CDR3 protein: CASSLRLNGDTQYF

CDR3 length: 12
V gene: TRBV5-8
D gene: -
J gene: TRBJ2-1
clone size: -
CDR3 DNA: TGTGCCAGCAGCCATTTATACAATGAGCAGTTCTTC
CDR3 protein: CASSHLYNEQFF

CDR3 length: 16
V gene: TRBV5-1
D gene: TRBD1
J gene: TRBJ1-3
clone size: -
CDR3 DNA: TGCGCCAGCAGCCGAGGGACAGGATACTCTGGAAACACCATATATTTT
CDR3 protein: CASSRGTGYSGNTIYF